Included here is one T cell receptor (beta chain) sequence, with context. Its antigen target is currently unknown. It has no much larger one-base neighbor in the sample; base qualities were not kept. The sample belongs to a study of T cell repertoires in cytomegalovirus infection (dated by TCRdb to the late 2010s). Notes on the research overall: Recently identified HLA-C-restricted CMV epitopes, whose presentation resists viral immunomodulation, were targeted by peptide stimulations together with well-studied HLA-B-restricted epitopes. Because public TCR beta signatures pointed to carriage of CMV infection together with the matching HLA type, the HLA type of each donor mattered for the analysis. What the work shows at the level of the full study, not this receptor alone: Cumulative frequency of public TCR beta family members discriminated carriers of CMV infection plus the relevant HLA type in this cohort and an independent roughly 350-donor cohort. The ex vivo response was dominated by HLA-C-restricted CMV-specific TCR beta clonotypes, and the single most frequent clonotype in two of eight donors was supplied by these HLA-C-restricted clonotypes.

Sequencer: Illumina HiSeq 1500. TCRdb cleaned the public reads at Q25 with fastp, built clones with MiXCR and kept in-frame beta chains. Rows with one shared CDR3 protein collapse into an entry with the most common genes and DNA. The sample table contains around 710,000 distinct CDR3 sequences; only one count was recorded for 25% to 30% of them. Roughly 13% of the sample is taken by the ten largest. Reading the label with the study, this specimen's treatment or condition is: in vitro stimulation with specific CMV peptide epitopes to enrich CMV-specific T cells. The TCR was taken from a human donor in good health (CMV status not recorded). Some clones in this sample may be carry-over from other donors' samples. The input for sequencing was cultured CD8+ T cells from PBMCs, taken from culture after CMV antigen stimulation.

The sequenced DNA: TGTGCCAGCAGTTTCGACCTCGACAGGGGAAATGAGCAGTTCTTC. This codes for CASSFDLDRGNEQFF. This receptor chain uses TRBV12-3 or TRBV12-4 and TRBJ2-1, and 8 bases in between align with TRBD1. From its cysteine to its phenylalanine, the CDR3 spans 15 amino acids. Only CDR3 DNA remains: 45 bases, in frame from the first base. Trimmed from V: 3 bases; trimmed from J: 7 bases; junction bases lacking a gene match: 8.